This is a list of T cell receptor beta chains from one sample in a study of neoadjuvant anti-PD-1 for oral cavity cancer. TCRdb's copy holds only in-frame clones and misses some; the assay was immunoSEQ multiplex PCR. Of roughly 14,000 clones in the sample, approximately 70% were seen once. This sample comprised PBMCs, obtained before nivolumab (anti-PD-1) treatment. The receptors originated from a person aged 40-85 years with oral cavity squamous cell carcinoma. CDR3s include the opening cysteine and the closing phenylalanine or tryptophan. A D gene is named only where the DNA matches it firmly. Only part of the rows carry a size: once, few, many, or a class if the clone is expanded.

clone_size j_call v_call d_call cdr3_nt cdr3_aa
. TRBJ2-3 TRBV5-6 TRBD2 TGTGCCAGCAGCCTGGGTCCGACTAGCGGGAGAACAGATACGCAGTATTTT CASSLGPTSGRTDTQYF
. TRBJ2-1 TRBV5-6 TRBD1 TGTGCCAGCAGCTACCGGACAGGGGGTTCCTACAATGAGCAGTTCTTC CASSYRTGGSYNEQFF
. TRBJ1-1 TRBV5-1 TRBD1 TGCGCCAGCAGCACGAAAGGACAGGGTTCGGGTACTGAAGCTTTCTTT CASSTKGQGSGTEAFF
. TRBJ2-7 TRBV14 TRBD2 TGTGCCAGCATGGGACTAGACCGCTACGAGCAGTACTTC CASMGLDRYEQYF
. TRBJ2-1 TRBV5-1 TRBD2 TGCGCCAGCAGCGTAAGCGGGAGGGCCGACGGGAATGAGCAGTTCTTC CASSVSGRADGNEQFF
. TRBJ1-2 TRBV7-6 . TGTGCCAGCAGCCCCCTTAGAGGGGGGTGGTCCCTTGGCTACACCTTC CASSPLRGGWSLGYTF
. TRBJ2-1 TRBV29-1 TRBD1 TGCAGCGTTGAGGATTACCGGGACAGCCTCAATGAGCAGTTCTTC CSVEDYRDSLNEQFF
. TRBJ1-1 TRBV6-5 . TGTGCCAGCAGTTACTCGACAGATCCGAAAGCTTTCTTT CASSYSTDPKAFF
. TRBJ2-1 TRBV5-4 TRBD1 TGTGCCAGCAGCACTGGGGGACAGGGGCACAATGAGCAGTTCTTC CASSTGGQGHNEQFF
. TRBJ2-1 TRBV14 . TGTGCCAGCAGCCCCTCGGACTTTGCCTATGAGCAGTTCTTC CASSPSDFAYEQFF
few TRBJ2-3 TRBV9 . TGTGCCAGCAGCGTAGGGGCGACTACCATCACAGATACGCAGTATTTT CASSVGATTITDTQYF
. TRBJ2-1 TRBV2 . TGTGCCAGCAGTCCTACTAGTAATGAGCAGTTCTTC CASSPTSNEQFF
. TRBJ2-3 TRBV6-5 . TGTGCCAGCAGAAGGGCAGGAAGTCTCGCAGATACGCAGTATTTT CASRRAGSLADTQYF
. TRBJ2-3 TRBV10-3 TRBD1 TGTGCCATCAGTGCTGACAGGGCCAGCACAGATACGCAGTATTTT CAISADRASTDTQYF
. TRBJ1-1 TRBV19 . TGTGCCAGTAGTTCGCGGACTGAAATTAACACTGAAGCTTTCTTT CASSSRTEINTEAFF
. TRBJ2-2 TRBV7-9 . TGTGCCAGCAGCTTGGGTGGGAGCTCCGCCGGGGAGCTGTTTTTT CASSLGGSSAGELFF
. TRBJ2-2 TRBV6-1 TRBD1 TGTGCCAGCATGGACAGGTCGAACACCGGGGAGCTGTTTTTT CASMDRSNTGELFF
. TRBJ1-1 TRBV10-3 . TGTGCCATCAGTGACCCTGGACAGCCGAGGGTTGAAGCTTTCTTT CAISDPGQPRVEAFF
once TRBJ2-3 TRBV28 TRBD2 TGTGCCAGCAGTCCTGCGGGGGCTAGCGGGAGCACAGATACGCAGTATTTT CASSPAGASGSTDTQYF
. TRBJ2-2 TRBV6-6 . TGTGCCAGCAGTTACTCGAGGCGGGGGGAGCTGTTTTTT CASSYSRRGELFF
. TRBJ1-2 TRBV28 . TGTGCCAGCAGGGGCGGGACGGATCCCGTCTATGGCTACACCTTC CASRGGTDPVYGYTF
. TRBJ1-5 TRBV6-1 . TGTGCCAGCAGGAGACAGAGCAATCAGCCCCAGCATTTT CASRRQSNQPQHF
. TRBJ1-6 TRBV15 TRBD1 TGTGCCACCAGCGGAGAGGGGGACAGGGAGGGTTCACCCCTCCACTTT CATSGEGDREGSPLHF
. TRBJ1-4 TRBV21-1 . TGTGCCAGCAGCCCTCAGGGGGCCCCCAAAGAGGCTAATGAAAAACTGTTTTTT CASSPQGAPKEANEKLFF
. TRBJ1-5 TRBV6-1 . TGTGCCAGCATCCTAGGCAGGGCGGGCAATCAGCCCCAGCATTTT CASILGRAGNQPQHF
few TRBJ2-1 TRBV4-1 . TGCGCCAGCAGCCAAGACGTCCTTCGGGGGTTACCCCTCCACAATGAGCAGTTCTTC CASSQDVLRGLPLHNEQFF
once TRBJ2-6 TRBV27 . TGTGCCAGCACTGGTTTAGGACACCTCTCTGGGGCCAACGTCCTGACTTTC CASTGLGHLSGANVLTF
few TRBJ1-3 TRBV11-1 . TGTGCCAGCACTTCATCGACCCGTGGAAACACCATATATTTT CASTSSTRGNTIYF
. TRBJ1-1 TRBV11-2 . TGTGCCAGCAGCCTAGACAGGAACACTGAAGCTTTCTTT CASSLDRNTEAFF